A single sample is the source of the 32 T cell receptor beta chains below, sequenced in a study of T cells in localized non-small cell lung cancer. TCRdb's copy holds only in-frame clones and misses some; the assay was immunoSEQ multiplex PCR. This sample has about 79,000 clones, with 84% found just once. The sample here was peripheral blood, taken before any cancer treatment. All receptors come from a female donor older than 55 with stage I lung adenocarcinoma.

DNA for the CDR3: TGTGCCAGCAGCACACAGGGGGCCTACGAGCAGTACTTC. Translating gives CASSTQGAYEQYF. The chain uses TRBV7-9 and TRBJ2-7; 8 bases map to TRBD1. The length of the CDR3 is 13 residues. Germline V gives CDR1 SEHNR, CDR2 FQNEAQ (reference sequence). Trimming at V came to 5 bases and at J to 2 bases, leaving 2 bases not matched to a gene. Full variable domain (missing parts from reference TRBV7-9 and TRBJ2-7): DTGVSQNPRHKITKRGQNVTFRCDPISEHNRLYWYRQTLGQGPEFLTYFQNEAQLEKSRLLSDRFSAERPKGSFSTLEIQRTEQGDSAMYLCASSTQGAYEQYFGPGTRLTVT.

The CDR3 nucleotides are TGTGCCAGCAGTTACATAGATACGCAGTATTTT. Its protein product is CASSYIDTQYF. The rearrangement joins TRBV6-5 to TRBJ2-3; D is ambiguous. CDR3 length: 11 amino acids. From germline, CDR1 is MNHEY and CDR2 SVGAGI. Trimming removed 2 bases from V and 5 bases from J, with 2 bases in between.

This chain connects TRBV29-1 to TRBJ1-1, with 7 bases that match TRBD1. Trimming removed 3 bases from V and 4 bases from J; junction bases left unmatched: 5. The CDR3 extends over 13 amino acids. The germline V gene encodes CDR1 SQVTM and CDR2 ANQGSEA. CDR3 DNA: TGCAGCGTTGACAGGGGGTTGAGCACTGAAGCTTTCTTT. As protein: CSVDRGLSTEAFF.

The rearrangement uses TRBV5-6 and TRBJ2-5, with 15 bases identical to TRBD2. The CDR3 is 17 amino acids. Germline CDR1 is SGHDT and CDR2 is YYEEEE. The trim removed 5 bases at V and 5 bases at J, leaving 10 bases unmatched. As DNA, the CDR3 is TGTGCCAGCAGGCAGGGACTAGCGGGAGGTCTCGGGGAGACCCAGTACTTC. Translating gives CASRQGLAGGLGETQYF. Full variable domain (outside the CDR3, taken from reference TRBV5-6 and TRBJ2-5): DAGVTQSPTHLIKTRGQQVTLRCSPKSGHDTVSWYQQALGQGPQFIFQYYEEEERQRGNFPDRFSGHQFPNYSSELNVNALLLGDSALYLCASRQGLAGGLGETQYFGPGTRLLVL.

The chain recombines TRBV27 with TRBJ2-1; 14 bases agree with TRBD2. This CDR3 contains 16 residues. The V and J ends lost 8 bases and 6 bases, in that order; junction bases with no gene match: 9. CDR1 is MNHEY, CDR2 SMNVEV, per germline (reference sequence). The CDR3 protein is CASPRGLAGVPNEQFF. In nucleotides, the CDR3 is TGTGCCAGCCCTAGGGGACTAGCGGGAGTCCCCAATGAGCAGTTCTTC.

The CDR3 loop reads CASSSHWEGPYNEQFF. The CDR3 DNA follows: TGTGCCAGCAGTTCCCATTGGGAGGGACCCTACAATGAGCAGTTCTTC. The V and J genes are TRBV27 and TRBJ2-1; 7 bases fit TRBD2. V lost 4 bases and J lost 2; bases outside the gene matches: 8. Germline assignment: CDR1 MNHEY and CDR2 SMNVEV (reference sequence). CDR3 size: 16 residues.

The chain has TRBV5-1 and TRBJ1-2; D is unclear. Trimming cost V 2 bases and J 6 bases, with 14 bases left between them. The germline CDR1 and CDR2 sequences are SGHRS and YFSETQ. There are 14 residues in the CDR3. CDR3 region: CASSLIGDTDGYTF. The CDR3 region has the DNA TGCGCCAGCAGCTTAATAGGAGACACGGATGGCTACACCTTC.

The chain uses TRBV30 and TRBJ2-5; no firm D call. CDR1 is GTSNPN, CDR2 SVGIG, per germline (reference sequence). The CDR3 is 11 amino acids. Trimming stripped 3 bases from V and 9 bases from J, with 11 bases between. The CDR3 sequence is CAWSKDLAQYF. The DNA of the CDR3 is TGTGCCTGGAGCAAGGACCTGGCCCAGTACTTC.

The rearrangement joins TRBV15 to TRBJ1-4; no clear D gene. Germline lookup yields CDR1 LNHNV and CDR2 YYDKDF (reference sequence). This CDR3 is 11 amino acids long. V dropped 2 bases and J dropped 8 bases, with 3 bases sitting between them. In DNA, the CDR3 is TGTGCCACCAGCAGATACGAAAAACTGTTTTTT. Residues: CATSRYEKLFF.

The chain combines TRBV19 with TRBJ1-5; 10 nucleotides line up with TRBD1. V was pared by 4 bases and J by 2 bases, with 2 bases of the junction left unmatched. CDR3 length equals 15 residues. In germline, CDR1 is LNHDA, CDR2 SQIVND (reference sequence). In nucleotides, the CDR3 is TGTGCCAGTAGTAGGACAGGGGGACGCAATCAGCCCCAGCATTTT. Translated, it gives CASSRTGGRNQPQHF.

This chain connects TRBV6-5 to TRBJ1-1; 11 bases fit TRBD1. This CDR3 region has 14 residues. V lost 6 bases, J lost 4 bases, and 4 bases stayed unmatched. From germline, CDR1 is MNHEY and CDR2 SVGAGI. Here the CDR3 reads CASSPGTGGTEAFF. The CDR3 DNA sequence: TGTGCCAGCAGCCCCGGGACAGGGGGCACTGAAGCTTTCTTT.

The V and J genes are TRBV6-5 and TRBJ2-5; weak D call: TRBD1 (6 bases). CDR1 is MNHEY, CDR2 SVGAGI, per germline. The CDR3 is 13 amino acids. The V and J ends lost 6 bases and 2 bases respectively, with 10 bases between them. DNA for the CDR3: TGTGCCAGCAGCCGACAGGAGCAAGAGACCCAGTACTTC. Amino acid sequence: CASSRQEQETQYF.

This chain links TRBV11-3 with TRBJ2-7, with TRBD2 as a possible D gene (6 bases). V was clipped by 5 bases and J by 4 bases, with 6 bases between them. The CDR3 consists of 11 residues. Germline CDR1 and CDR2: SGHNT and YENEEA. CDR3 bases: TGTGCCAGCAGCGGAGGGTACGAGCAGTACTTC. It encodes CASSGGYEQYF.

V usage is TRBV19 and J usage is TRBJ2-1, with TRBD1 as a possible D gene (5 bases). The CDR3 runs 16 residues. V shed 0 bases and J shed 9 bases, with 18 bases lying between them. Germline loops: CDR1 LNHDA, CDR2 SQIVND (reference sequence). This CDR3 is CASSIERTFLQGEQFF. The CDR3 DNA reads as TGTGCCAGTAGTATAGAAAGGACATTCCTACAAGGTGAGCAGTTCTTC.

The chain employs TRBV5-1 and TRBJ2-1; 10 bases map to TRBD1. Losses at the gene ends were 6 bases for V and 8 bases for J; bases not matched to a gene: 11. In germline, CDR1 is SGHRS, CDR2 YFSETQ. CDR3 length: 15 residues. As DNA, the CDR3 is TGCGCCAGCAACGCCCGGGACAGGGGTTTTGATGAGCAGTTCTTC. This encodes CASNARDRGFDEQFF.

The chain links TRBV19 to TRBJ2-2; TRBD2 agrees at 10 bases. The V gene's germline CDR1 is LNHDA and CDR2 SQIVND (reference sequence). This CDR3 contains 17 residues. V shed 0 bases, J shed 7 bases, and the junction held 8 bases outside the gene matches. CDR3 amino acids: CASSIDRGASGSGELFF. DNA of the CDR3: TGTGCCAGTAGTATAGATCGTGGGGCTAGCGGGAGCGGGGAGCTGTTTTTT.

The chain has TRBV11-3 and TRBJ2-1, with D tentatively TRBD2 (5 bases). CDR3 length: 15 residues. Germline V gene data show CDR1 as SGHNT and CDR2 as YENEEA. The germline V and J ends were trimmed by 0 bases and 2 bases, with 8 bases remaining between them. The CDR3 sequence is CASSLDGGTYNEQFF. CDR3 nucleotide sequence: TGTGCCAGCAGCTTAGACGGAGGAACCTACAATGAGCAGTTCTTC.

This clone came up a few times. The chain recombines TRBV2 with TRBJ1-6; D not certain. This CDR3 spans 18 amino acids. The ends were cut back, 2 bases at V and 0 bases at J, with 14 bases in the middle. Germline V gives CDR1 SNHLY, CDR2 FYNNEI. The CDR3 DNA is TGTGCCAGCAGTGAAAGAGTCAGCCCGCACTCCTATAATTCACCCCTCCACTTT. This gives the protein CASSERVSPHSYNSPLHF.

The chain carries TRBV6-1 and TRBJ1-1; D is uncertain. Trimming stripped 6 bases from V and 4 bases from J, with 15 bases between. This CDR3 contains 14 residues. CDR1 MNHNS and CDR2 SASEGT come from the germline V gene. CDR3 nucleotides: TGTGCCAGCAGGGTGTGGGCGAGCACCACTGAAGCTTTCTTT. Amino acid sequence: CASRVWASTTEAFF.

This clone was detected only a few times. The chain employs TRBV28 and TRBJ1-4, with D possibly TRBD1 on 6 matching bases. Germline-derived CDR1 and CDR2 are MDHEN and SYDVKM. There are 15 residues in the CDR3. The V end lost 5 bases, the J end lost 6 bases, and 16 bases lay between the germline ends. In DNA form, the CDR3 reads TGTGCCAGCAGTCCTCAGGGGATGAGTCATGAAAAACTGTTTTTT. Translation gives CASSPQGMSHEKLFF.

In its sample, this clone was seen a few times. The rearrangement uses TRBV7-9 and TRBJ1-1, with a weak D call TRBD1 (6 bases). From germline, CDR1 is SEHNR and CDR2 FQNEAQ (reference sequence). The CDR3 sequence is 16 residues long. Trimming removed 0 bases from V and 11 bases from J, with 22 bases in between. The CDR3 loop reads CASSLASGAGGTRAFF. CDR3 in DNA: TGTGCCAGCAGCTTAGCATCAGGGGCTGGAGGCACGAGGGCTTTCTTT.

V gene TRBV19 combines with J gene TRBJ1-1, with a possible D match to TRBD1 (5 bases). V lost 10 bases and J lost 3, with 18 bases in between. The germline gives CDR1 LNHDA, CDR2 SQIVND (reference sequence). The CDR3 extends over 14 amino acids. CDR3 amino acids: CATTHEGYDTEAFF. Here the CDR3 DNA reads TGTGCCACCACACACGAGGGGTACGACACTGAAGCTTTCTTT. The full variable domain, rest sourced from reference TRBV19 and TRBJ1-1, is DGGITQSPKYLFRKEGQNVTLSCEQNLNHDAMYWYRQDPGQGLRLIYYSQIVNDFQKGDIAEGYSVSREKKESFPLTVTSAQKNPTAFYLCATTHEGYDTEAFFGQGTRLTVV.

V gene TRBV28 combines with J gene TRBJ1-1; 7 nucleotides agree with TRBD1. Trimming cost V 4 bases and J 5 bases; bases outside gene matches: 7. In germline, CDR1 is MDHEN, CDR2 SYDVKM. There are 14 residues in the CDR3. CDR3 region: CASSYQTGRTEAFF. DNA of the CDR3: TGTGCCAGCAGTTACCAGACAGGGCGGACTGAAGCTTTCTTT. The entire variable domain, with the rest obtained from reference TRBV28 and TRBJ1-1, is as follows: DVKVTQSSRYLVKRTGEKVFLECVQDMDHENMFWYRQDPGLGLRLIYFSYDVKMKEKGDIPEGYSVSREKKERFSLILESASTNQTSMYLCASSYQTGRTEAFFGQGTRLTVV.

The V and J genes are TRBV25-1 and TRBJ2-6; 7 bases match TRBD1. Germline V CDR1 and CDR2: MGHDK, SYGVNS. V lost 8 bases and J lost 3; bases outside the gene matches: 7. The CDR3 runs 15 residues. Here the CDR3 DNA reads TGTGCCAGCGGAGCACAGGGGCTTGGGGCCAACGTCCTGACTTTC. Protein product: CASGAQGLGANVLTF.

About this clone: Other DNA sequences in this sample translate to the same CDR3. CDR3 sequence reads: CASSPRTGRDTEAFF. The CDR3 DNA sequence: TGTGCCAGCAGCCCGAGGACAGGGAGGGACACTGAAGCTTTCTTT. The gene calls are TRBV11-2 and TRBJ1-1, with TRBD1 identical over 8 bases. Trimming removed 5 bases from V and 3 bases from J; junction bases left unmatched: 8. The CDR3 has 15 amino acids. Germline CDR1 reads SGHAT; CDR2 reads FQNNGV.

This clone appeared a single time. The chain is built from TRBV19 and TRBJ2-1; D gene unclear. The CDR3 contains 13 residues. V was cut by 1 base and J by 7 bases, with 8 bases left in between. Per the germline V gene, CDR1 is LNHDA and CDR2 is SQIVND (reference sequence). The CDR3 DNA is TGTGCCAGTAGTATAGGCGGTAGGAATGAGCAGTTCTTC. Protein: CASSIGGRNEQFF.

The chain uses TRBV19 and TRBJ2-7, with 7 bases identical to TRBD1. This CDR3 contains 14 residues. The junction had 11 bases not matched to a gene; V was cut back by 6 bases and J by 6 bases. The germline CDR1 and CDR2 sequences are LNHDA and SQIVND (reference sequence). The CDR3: CASSPGTGVGEQYF. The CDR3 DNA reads TGTGCCAGTAGCCCCGGCACAGGGGTAGGCGAGCAGTACTTC.

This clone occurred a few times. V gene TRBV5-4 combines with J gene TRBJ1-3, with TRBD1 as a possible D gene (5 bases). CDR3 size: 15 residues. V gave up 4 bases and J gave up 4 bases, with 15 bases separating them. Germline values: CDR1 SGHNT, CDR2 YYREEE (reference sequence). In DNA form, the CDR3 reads TGTGCCAGCAGCGGGGAACTCGACAGAGGAAACACCATATATTTT. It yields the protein CASSGELDRGNTIYF.

The CDR3 nucleotides read TGCAGCGTTAGGGTCAATAGCAATCAGCCCCAGCATTTT. This sequence encodes CSVRVNSNQPQHF. The rearrangement joins TRBV29-1 to TRBJ1-5; no clear D gene. V lost 5 bases, J lost 0 bases, and 8 bases lay in between. The CDR3 runs 13 residues. Germline V gene sequence: CDR1 SQVTM, CDR2 ANQGSEA.

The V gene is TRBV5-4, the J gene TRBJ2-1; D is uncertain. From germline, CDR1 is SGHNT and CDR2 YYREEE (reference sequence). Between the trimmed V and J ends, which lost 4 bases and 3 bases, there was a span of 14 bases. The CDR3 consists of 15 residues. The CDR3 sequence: CASSLRHRIYNEQFF. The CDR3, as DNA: TGTGCCAGCAGCCTCAGACACCGGATCTACAATGAGCAGTTCTTC.

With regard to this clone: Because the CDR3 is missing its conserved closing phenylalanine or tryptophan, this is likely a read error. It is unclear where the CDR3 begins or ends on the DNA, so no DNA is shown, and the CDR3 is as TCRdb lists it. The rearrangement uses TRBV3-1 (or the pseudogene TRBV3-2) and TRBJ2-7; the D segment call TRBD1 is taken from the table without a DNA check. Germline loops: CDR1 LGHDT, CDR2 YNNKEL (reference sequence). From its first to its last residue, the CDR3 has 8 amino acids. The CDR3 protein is CASSQKGA.

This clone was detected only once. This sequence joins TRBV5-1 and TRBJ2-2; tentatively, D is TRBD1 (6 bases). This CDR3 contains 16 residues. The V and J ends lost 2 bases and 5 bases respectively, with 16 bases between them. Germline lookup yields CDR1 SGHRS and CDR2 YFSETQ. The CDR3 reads CASSFSIPGVTGELFF. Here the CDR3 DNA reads TGCGCCAGCAGCTTTAGTATACCAGGGGTGACCGGGGAGCTGTTTTTT.